The present TCR beta chain was sequenced within a study of graft-versus-host responses after intestinal transplantation. Study summary: Transplantation in recipients was multivisceral, liver-intestinal, or isolated intestinal. Anti-thymocyte globulin was used for induction in all recipients, who then took tacrolimus and steroids for approximately three years.

Clones were read by immunoSEQ multiplex PCR, and TCRdb kept only the in-frame ones, dropping some. In the table there are more than 9,500 clones, over 85% of which are singletons. Note on this clone: Its matching antigen is unknown.

Germline V gene data show CDR1 as LGHNA and CDR2 as YNFKEQ. Trimming pared 3 bases from V and 4 bases from J, leaving 21 bases between. The CDR3 sequence is 17 residues long. Study conclusions and caveats: Detection of GvH clones occurred in recipient marrow, and some had their first appearance in ileum or blood.

The material was PBMCs, obtained 109 days after intestinal transplant. The gene calls are TRBV4-2 and TRBJ2-5; tentatively, D is TRBD2 (5 bases). This TCR was sampled from a human patient who received an intestinal transplant, so some T cells may come from the graft donor. Here the CDR3 DNA reads TGTGCCAGCAGCCAGGACGATCTAGGCGGGCTGAGAGAGACCCAGTACTTC. This gives the protein CASSQDDLGGLRETQYF.